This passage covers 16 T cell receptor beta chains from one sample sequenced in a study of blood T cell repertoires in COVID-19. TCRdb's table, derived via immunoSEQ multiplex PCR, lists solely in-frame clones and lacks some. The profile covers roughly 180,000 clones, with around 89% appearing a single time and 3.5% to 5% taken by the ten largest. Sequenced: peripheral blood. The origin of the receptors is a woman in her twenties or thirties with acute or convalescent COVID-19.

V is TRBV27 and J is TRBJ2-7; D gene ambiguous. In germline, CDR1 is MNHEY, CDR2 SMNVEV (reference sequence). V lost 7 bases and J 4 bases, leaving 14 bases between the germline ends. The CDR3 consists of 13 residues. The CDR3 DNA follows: TGTGCCAGCACCCTGAGGTTTGGGTACGAGCAGTACTTC. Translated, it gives CASTLRFGYEQYF.

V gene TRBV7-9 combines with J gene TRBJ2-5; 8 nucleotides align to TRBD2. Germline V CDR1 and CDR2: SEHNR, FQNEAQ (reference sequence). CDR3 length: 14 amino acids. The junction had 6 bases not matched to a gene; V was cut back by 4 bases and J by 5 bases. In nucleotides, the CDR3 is TGTGCCAGCAGCTCGAGCGGGAGTAGGGAGACCCAGTACTTC. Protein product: CASSSSGSRETQYF.

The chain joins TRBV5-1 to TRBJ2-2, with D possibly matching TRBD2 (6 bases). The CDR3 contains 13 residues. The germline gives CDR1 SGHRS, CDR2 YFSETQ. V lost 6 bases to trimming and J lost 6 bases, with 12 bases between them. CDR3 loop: CASNGLNAGELFF. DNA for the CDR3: TGCGCCAGCAACGGACTAAACGCCGGGGAGCTGTTTTTT.

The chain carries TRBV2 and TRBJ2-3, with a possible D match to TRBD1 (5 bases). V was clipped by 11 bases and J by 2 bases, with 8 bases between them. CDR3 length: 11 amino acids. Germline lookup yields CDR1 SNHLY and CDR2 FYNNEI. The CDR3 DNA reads TGTGCCGACAGCGCCACAGATACGCAGTATTTT. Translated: CADSATDTQYF.

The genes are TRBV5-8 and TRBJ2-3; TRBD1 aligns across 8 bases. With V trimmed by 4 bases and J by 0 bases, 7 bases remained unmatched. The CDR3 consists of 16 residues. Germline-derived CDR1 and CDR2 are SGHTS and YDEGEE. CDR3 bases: TGTGCCAGCAGCAGAAGGACAGGGTGGAGCACAGATACGCAGTATTTT. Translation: CASSRRTGWSTDTQYF.

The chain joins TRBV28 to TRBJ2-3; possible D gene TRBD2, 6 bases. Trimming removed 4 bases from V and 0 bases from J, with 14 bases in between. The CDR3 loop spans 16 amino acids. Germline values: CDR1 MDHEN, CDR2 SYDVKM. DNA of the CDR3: TGTGCCAGCAGTTCCTTGGGGAGGACTAGCACAGATACGCAGTATTTT. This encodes CASSSLGRTSTDTQYF.

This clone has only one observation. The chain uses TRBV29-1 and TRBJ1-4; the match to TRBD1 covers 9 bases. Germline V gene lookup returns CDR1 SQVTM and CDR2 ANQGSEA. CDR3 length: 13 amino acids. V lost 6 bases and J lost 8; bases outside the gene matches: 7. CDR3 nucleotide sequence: TGCAGCGTAATGACAGGGGGGCAGGAAAAACTGTTTTTT. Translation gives CSVMTGGQEKLFF.

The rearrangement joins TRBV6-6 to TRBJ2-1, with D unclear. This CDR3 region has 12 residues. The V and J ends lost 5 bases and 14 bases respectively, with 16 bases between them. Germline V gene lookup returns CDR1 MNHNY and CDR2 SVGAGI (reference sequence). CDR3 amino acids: CASSPSGARKFF. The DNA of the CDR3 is TGTGCCAGCAGTCCTTCCGGAGCCCGGAAGTTCTTC.

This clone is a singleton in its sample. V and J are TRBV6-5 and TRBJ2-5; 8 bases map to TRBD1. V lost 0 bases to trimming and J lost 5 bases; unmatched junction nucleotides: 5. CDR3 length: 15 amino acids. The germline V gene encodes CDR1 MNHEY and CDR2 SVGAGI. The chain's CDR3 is CASSYSWDRFETQYF. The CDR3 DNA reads TGTGCCAGCAGTTACTCGTGGGACAGGTTTGAGACCCAGTACTTC.

The CDR3 sequence: CASSQDAGTEAFF. Here the CDR3 DNA reads TGTGCCAGCAGCCAAGATGCGGGCACTGAAGCTTTCTTT. The chain employs TRBV3-1 (or the pseudogene TRBV3-2) and TRBJ1-1; D not resolved. In germline, CDR1 is LGHDT, CDR2 YNNKEL (reference sequence). V dropped 0 bases and J dropped 4 bases, with 6 bases sitting between them. The CDR3 spans 13 residues.

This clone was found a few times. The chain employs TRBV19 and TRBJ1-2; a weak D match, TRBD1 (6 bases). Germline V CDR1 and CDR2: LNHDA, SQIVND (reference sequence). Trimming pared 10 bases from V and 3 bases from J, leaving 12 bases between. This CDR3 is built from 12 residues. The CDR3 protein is CANIKGDYGYTF. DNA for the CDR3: TGTGCCAACATTAAGGGGGACTATGGCTACACCTTC.

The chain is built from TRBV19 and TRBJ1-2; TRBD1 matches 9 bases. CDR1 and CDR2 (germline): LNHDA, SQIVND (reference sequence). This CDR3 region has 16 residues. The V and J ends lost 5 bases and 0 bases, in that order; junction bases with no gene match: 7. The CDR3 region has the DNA TGTGCCAGTAGTGCAACAGGGGGCGTCTCTAACTATGGCTACACCTTC. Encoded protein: CASSATGGVSNYGYTF.

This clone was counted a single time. The CDR3 reads CASSQTSEETQYF. The CDR3 nucleotides read TGTGCCAGCAGCCAGACTAGCGAAGAGACCCAGTACTTC. This rearrangement joins TRBV4-2 to TRBJ2-5; 8 bases are a match to TRBD2. V shed 3 bases, J shed 3 bases, and the junction held 0 bases outside the gene matches. This CDR3 region has 13 residues. CDR1 and CDR2 (germline): LGHNA, YNFKEQ.

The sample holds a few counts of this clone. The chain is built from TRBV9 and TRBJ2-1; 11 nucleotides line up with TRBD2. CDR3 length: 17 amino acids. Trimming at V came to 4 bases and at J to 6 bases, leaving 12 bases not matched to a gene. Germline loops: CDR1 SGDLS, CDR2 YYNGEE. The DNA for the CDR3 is TGTGCCAGCAGCCCCGCGACGCTAGCGGGGGGCCTCAATGAGCAGTTCTTC. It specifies CASSPATLAGGLNEQFF.

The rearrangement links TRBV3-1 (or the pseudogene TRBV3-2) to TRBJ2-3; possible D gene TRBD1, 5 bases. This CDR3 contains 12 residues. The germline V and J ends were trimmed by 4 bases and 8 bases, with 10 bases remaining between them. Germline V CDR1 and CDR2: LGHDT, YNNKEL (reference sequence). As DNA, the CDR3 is TGTGCCAGCAGCCTTGACAGAGCTACGCAGTATTTT. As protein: CASSLDRATQYF.

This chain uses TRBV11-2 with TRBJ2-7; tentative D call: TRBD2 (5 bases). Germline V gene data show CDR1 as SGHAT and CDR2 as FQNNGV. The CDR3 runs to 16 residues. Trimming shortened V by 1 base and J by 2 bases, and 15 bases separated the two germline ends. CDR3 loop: CASSLVKGGGPYEQYF. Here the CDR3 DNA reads TGTGCCAGCAGCTTAGTAAAGGGCGGCGGGCCCTACGAGCAGTACTTC.